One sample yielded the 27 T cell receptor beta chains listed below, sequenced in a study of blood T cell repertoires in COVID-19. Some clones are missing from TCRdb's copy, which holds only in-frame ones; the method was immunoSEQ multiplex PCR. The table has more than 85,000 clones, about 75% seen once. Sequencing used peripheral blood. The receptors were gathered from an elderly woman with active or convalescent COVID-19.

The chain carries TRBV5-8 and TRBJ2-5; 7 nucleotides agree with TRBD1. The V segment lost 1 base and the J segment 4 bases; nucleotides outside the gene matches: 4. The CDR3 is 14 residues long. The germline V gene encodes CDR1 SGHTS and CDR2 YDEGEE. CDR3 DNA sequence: TGTGCCAGCAGCTTGAGACAGGGCTTAGAGACCCAGTACTTC. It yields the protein CASSLRQGLETQYF.

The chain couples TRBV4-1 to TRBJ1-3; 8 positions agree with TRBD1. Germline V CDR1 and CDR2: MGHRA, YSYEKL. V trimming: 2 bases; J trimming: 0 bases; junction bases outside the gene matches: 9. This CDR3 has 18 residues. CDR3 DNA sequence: TGCGCCAGCAGCCAACCCCGGACAGGGTACATCTCTGGAAACACCATATATTTT. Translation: CASSQPRTGYISGNTIYF.

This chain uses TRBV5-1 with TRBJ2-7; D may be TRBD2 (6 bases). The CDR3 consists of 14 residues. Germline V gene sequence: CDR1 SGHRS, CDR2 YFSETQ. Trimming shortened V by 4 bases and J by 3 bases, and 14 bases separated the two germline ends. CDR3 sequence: CASSPSGGNYEQYF. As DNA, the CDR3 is TGCGCCAGCAGCCCTAGTGGCGGGAACTACGAGCAGTACTTC. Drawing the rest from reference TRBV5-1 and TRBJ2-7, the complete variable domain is KAGVTQTPRYLIKTRGQQVTLSCSPISGHRSVSWYQQTPGQGLQFLFEYFSETQRNKGNFPGRFSGRQFSNSRSEMNVSTLELGDSALYLCASSPSGGNYEQYFGPGTRLTVT.

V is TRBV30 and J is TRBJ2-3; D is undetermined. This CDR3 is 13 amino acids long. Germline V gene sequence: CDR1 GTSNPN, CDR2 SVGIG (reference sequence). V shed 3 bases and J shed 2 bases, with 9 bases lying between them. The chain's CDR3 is CAWRITYTDTQYF. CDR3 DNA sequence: TGTGCCTGGAGAATTACTTACACAGATACGCAGTATTTT. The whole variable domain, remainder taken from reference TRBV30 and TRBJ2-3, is SQTIHQWPATLVQPVGSPLSLECTVEGTSNPNLYWYRQAAGRGLQLLFYSVGIGQISSEVPQNLSASRPQDRQFILSSKKLLLSDSGFYLCAWRITYTDTQYFGPGTRLTVL.

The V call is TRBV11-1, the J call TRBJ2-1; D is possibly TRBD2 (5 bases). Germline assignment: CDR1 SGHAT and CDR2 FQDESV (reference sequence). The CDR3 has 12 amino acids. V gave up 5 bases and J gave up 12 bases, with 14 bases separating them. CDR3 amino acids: CASSGGLTGQFF. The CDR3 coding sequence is TGTGCCAGCAGCGGCGGGCTTACGGGGCAGTTCTTC.

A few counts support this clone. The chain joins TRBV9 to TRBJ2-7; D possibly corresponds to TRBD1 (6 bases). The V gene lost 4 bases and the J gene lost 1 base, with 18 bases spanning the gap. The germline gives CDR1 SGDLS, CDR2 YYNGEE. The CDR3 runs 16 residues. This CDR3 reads CASSWGKDRPSYEQYF. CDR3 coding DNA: TGTGCCAGCAGCTGGGGAAAGGACAGACCATCCTACGAGCAGTACTTC. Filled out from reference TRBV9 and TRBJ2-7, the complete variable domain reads DSGVTQTPKHLITATGQRVTLRCSPRSGDLSVYWYQQSLDQGLQFLIQYYNGEERAKGNILERFSAQQFPDLHSELNLSSLELGDSALYFCASSWGKDRPSYEQYFGPGTRLTVT.

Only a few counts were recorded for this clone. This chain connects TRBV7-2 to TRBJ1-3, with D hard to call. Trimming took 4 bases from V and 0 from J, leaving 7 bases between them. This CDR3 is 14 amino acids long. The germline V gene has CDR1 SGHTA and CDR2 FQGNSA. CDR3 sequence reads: CASSYDSSGNTIYF. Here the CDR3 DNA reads TGTGCCAGCAGCTACGATAGCTCTGGAAACACCATATATTTT.

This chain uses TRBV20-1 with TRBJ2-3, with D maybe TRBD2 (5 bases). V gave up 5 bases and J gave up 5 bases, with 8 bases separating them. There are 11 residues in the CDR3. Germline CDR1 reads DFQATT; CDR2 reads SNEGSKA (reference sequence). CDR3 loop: CSAPRGDTQYF. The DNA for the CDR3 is TGCAGTGCTCCACGGGGAGATACGCAGTATTTT.

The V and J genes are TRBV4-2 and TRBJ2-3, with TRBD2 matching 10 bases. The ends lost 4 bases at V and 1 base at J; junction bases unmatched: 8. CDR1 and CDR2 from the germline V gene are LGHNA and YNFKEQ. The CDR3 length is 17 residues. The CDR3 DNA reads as TGTGCCAGCAGCCCCGGGACTAGCGCCCAAGGCACAGATACGCAGTATTTT. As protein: CASSPGTSAQGTDTQYF.

CDR3 coding DNA: TGTGCTAGTGGTACGGGACTAGCGGGCCAAGAGACCCAGTACTTC. Its protein product is CASGTGLAGQETQYF. The chain carries TRBV12-5 and TRBJ2-5; 12 nucleotides agree with TRBD2. V gave up 5 bases and J gave up 1 base; unmatched junction bases: 2. Germline CDR1 reads LGHNT; CDR2 reads FRNRAP. This CDR3 has 15 amino acids.

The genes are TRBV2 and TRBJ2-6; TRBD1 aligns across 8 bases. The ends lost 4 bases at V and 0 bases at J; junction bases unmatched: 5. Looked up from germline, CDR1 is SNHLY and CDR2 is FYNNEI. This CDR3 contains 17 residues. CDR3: CASSGGTGLSGANVLTF. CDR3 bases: TGTGCCAGCAGTGGGGGGACAGGCCTCTCTGGGGCCAACGTCCTGACTTTC.

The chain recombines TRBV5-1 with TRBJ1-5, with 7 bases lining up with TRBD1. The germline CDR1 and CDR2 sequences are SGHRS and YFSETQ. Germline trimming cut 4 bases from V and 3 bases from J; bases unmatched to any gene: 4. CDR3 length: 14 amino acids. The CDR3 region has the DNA TGCGCCAGCAGCGAACAGGGGTACAATCAGCCCCAGCATTTT. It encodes CASSEQGYNQPQHF.

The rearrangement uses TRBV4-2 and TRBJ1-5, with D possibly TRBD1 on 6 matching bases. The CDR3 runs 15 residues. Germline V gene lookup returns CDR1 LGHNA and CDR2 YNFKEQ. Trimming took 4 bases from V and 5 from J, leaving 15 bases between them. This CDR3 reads CASSLQGGRDQPQHF. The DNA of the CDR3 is TGTGCCAGCAGCCTCCAAGGGGGAAGGGATCAGCCCCAGCATTTT.

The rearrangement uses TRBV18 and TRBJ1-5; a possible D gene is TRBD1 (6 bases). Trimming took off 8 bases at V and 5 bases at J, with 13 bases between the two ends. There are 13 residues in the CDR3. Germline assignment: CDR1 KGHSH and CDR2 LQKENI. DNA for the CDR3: TGTGCCAGCGCCCGACAGGACGATCAGCCCCAGCATTTT. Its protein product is CASARQDDQPQHF.

The DNA for the CDR3 is TGTGCCAGTAGCCTCAGGGGCTCCGGGGCCAACGTCCTGACTTTC. It is translated as CASSLRGSGANVLTF. V usage is TRBV19 and J usage is TRBJ2-6; the D gene is possibly TRBD1 (6 bases). Trimming shortened V by 6 bases and J by 4 bases, and 13 bases separated the two germline ends. The CDR3 extends over 15 amino acids. Germline values: CDR1 LNHDA, CDR2 SQIVND (reference sequence).

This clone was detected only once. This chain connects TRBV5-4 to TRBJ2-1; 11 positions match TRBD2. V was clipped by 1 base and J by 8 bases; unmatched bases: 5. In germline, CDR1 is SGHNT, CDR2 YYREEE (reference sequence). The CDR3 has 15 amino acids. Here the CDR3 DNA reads TGTGCCAGCAGCTTGATTAGCGGGAGGGGGGATGAGCAGTTCTTC. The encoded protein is CASSLISGRGDEQFF.

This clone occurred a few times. The CDR3 coding sequence is TGCGCCAGCAGCTCACGCCCCGGGACAGGGAGCCCCTACGAGCAGTACTTC. It is translated as CASSSRPGTGSPYEQYF. The chain is built from TRBV5-1 and TRBJ2-7; 9 nucleotides match TRBD1. Per germline, CDR1 SGHRS and CDR2 YFSETQ. Trimming took 3 bases from V and 2 from J; bases not matched to a gene: 12. This CDR3 has 17 amino acids.

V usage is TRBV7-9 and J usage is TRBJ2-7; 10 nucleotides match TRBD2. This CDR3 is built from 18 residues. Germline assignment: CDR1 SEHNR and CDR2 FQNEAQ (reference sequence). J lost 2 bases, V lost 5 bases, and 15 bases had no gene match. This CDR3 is CASSPRRSGRAGTYEQYF. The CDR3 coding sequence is TGTGCCAGCAGCCCCCGGAGAAGCGGGAGGGCCGGAACCTACGAGCAGTACTTC.

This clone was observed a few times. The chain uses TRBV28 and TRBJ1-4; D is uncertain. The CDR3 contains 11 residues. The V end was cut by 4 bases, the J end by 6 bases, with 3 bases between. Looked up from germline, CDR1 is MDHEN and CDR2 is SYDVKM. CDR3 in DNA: TGTGCCAGCAGTTCCTATGAAAAACTGTTTTTT. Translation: CASSSYEKLFF.

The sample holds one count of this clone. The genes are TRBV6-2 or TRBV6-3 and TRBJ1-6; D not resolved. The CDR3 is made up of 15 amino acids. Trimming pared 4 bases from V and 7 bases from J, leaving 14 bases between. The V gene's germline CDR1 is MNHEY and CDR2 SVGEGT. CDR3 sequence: CASSFYETGNSPLHF. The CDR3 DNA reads TGTGCCAGCAGTTTTTACGAGACGGGAAATTCACCCCTCCACTTT.

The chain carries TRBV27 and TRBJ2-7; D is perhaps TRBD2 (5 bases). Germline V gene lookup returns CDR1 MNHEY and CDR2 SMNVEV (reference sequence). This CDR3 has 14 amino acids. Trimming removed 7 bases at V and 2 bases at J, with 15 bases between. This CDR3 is CASTIRWGAYEQYF. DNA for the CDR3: TGTGCCAGCACCATACGGTGGGGAGCCTACGAGCAGTACTTC.

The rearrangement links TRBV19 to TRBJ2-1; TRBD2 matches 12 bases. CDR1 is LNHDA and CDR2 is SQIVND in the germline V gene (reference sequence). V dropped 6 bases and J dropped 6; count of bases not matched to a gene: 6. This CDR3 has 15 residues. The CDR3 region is CASSLTSGSGNEQFF. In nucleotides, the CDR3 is TGTGCCAGTAGCCTGACTAGCGGGAGCGGCAATGAGCAGTTCTTC.

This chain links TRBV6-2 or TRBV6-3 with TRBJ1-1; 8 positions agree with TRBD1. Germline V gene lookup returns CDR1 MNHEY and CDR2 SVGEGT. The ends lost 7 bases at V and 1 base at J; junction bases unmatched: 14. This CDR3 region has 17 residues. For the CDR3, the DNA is TGTGCCAGCACCCCAGCCCGGACAGGGTCGAAGAACACTGAAGCTTTCTTT. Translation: CASTPARTGSKNTEAFF.

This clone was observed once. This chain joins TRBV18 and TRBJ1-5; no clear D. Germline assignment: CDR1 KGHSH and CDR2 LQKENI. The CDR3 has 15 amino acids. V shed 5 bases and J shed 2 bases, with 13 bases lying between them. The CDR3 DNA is TGTGCCAGCTCAAGAGGGAGTTTGGGCAATCAGCCCCAGCATTTT. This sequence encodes CASSRGSLGNQPQHF.

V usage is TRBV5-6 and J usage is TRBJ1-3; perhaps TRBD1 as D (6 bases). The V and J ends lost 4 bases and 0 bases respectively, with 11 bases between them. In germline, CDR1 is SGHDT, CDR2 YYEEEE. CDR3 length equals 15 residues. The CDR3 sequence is CASSLGQISGNTIYF. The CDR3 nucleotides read TGTGCCAGCAGCCTGGGACAAATCTCTGGAAACACCATATATTTT.

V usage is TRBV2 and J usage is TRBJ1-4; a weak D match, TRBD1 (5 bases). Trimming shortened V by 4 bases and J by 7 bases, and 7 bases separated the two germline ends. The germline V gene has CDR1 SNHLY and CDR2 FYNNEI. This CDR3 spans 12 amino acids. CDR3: CASSVGGEKLFF. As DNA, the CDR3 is TGTGCCAGCAGTGTCGGGGGTGAAAAACTGTTTTTT.

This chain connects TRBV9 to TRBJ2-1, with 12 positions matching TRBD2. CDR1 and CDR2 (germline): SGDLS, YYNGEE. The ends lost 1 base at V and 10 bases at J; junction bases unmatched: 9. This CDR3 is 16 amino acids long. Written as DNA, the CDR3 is TGTGCCAGCAGCGTACTTAGACTAGCGGGAGTGGGGGAGCAGTTCTTC. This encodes CASSVLRLAGVGEQFF.